These 32 T cell receptor beta chains originate from one sample sequenced in a study of blood T cells in healthy people across ages. A sample-barcoded 5' primer and a J-beta primer mix were used in a second PCR of about 7 to 12 cycles. TCRdb called the 5' RACE reads again in MiXCR, with one record for every CDR3 protein. The table shows 1.5 million to 2 million distinct CDR3 sequences, with approximately 50% occurring only once. Input material: blood. The receptors derive from a woman between 35 and 50 years old in good health.

V is TRBV6-5 and J is TRBJ1-2; 7 nucleotides agree with TRBD1. Trimming took 6 bases from V and 1 from J; bases not matched to a gene: 8. The CDR3 spans 15 residues. Per the germline V gene, CDR1 is MNHEY and CDR2 is SVGAGI. The CDR3 loop reads CASRGQQINNYGYTF. DNA for the CDR3: TGTGCCAGCAGGGGACAGCAGATTAATAACTATGGCTACACCTTC.

This clonotype was seen ten or more times. J is TRBJ2-3 and V is TRBV10-3; D is unclear. The V gene's germline CDR1 is ENHRY and CDR2 SYGVKD. V gave up 4 bases and J gave up 0 bases, with 2 bases separating them. The CDR3 is 12 residues long. Here the CDR3 DNA reads TGTGCCATCAGTGGAAGCACAGATACGCAGTATTTT. Its protein product is CAISGSTDTQYF.

This clonotype was detected a few times. The chain couples TRBV27 to TRBJ2-7, with D perhaps TRBD1 (6 bases). The V and J ends lost 6 bases and 2 bases respectively, with 20 bases between them. The CDR3 spans 16 residues. Germline V gene lookup returns CDR1 MNHEY and CDR2 SMNVEV (reference sequence). CDR3 nucleotide sequence: TGTGCCAGCAGCCCCGAACGTGGCAGGGGTACCTACGAGCAGTACTTC. Translating gives CASSPERGRGTYEQYF.

Concerning this clonotype: Relative to the germline gene, one junction end is altered; a read error may explain this. J is TRBJ2-5 and V is TRBV11-1; tentative D call: TRBD2 (6 bases). The CDR3 spans 13 residues. Germline CDR1 SGHAT, CDR2 FQDESV (reference sequence). In DNA form, the CDR3 reads TGTGCCAGCAGCATAGCGGAGAAAGAGACCCAGTACTTC. Its translation: CASSIAEKETQYF. Drawing the rest from reference TRBV11-1 and TRBJ2-5, the complete variable domain is EAEVAQSPRYKITEKSQAVAFWCDPISGHATLYWYRQILGQGPELLVQFQDESVVDDSQLPKDRFSAERLKGVDSTLKIQPAELGDSAMYLCASSIAEKETQYFGPGTRLLVL.

The chain joins TRBV29-1 to TRBJ2-5, with 7 bases that match TRBD2. The DNA end favors TRBJ2-7, so the J call may be wrong. Germline CDR1 and CDR2: SQVTM and ANQGSEA. The CDR3 extends over 14 amino acids. CDR3 amino acids: CSAVISGVTYEQYF. The CDR3 DNA follows: TGCAGCGCTGTGATCAGCGGGGTCACCTACGAGCAGTACTTC.

This clonotype was counted a few times. This rearrangement joins TRBV7-2 to TRBJ2-7; D may match TRBD1 or TRBD2 (5 bases each). This CDR3 contains 15 residues. Germline-derived CDR1 and CDR2 are SGHTA and FQGNSA. V dropped 5 bases and J dropped 1 base, with 15 bases sitting between them. In DNA, the CDR3 is TGTGCCAGCAGCCGCCAGGGATCGGGGTCCTACGAGCAGTACTTC. The encoded protein is CASSRQGSGSYEQYF.

This clonotype has just a few counts. This chain connects TRBV27 to TRBJ2-1; D not certain. This CDR3 comprises 12 residues. Per germline, CDR1 MNHEY and CDR2 SMNVEV (reference sequence). With 5 bases removed from V and 9 bases from J, the gap between germline ends came to 11 bases. For the CDR3, the DNA is TGTGCCAGCAGTCCTCCAGGAACTGAGCAGTTCTTC. This gives the protein CASSPPGTEQFF.

This clonotype was detected a few times. The chain joins TRBV20-1 to TRBJ2-5, with D hard to call. Germline V gene data show CDR1 as DFQATT and CDR2 as SNEGSKA (reference sequence). The ends were cut back, 2 bases at V and 4 bases at J, with 14 bases in the middle. This CDR3 region has 14 residues. DNA for the CDR3: TGCAGTGCTAGACGACTTATTCCGGGAGAGACCCAGTACTTC. Translating it yields CSARRLIPGETQYF.

The table lists this clonotype with a few counts. The V and J genes are TRBV6-6 and TRBJ1-1; 7 bases map to TRBD1. CDR1 is MNHNY, CDR2 SVGAGI, per germline (reference sequence). The J segment lost 6 bases and the V segment lost 6 bases, leaving 7 bases of the junction unmatched. The CDR3 extends over 13 amino acids. The CDR3 DNA reads as TGTGCCAGCAGCGACAGGGTCGGTGCTGAAGCTTTCTTT. Amino acids: CASSDRVGAEAFF.

The genes are TRBV7-2 and TRBJ2-3; 12 bases map to TRBD2. Trimming took 2 bases from V and 2 from J; bases not matched to a gene: 5. Germline V lookup: CDR1 SGHTA, CDR2 FQGNSA. The CDR3 spans 17 residues. The CDR3 reads CASSLPSGGEATDTQYF. The CDR3 DNA follows: TGTGCCAGCAGCTTACCTAGCGGGGGGGAGGCCACAGATACGCAGTATTTT.

The rearrangement links TRBV7-2 to TRBJ1-2; 7 bases match TRBD1. Germline CDR1 SGHTA, CDR2 FQGNSA. The V segment lost 5 bases and the J segment 10 bases; nucleotides outside the gene matches: 10. CDR3 length equals 13 residues. In DNA, the CDR3 is TGTGCCAGCAGCGGGGGGACAGAAGGGGACTACACCTTC. Residues: CASSGGTEGDYTF.

This sequence joins TRBV6-5 and TRBJ1-6; D ambiguous. V lost 10 bases, J lost 0 bases, and 10 bases lay in between. The CDR3 spans 14 residues. Germline V lookup: CDR1 MNHEY, CDR2 SVGAGI. CDR3 in amino acids: CATRGSSYNSPLHF. CDR3 DNA sequence: TGTGCCACCAGAGGCAGCTCCTATAATTCACCCCTCCACTTT.

This clonotype was counted a few times. The V and J genes are TRBV28 and TRBJ1-1; 7 nucleotides line up with TRBD1. The CDR3 is made up of 15 amino acids. Germline CDR1 and CDR2: MDHEN and SYDVKM. The J segment lost 3 bases and the V segment lost 5 bases, leaving 9 bases of the junction unmatched. CDR3 DNA: TGTGCCAGCAGTCGACGTGACAGGGTCTACACTGAAGCTTTCTTT. This sequence encodes CASSRRDRVYTEAFF.

This chain uses TRBV29-1 with TRBJ2-4, with 8 bases identical to TRBD1. The assigned J gene may be wrong: the sequence end matches TRBJ2-5 better. This CDR3 has 15 amino acids. Germline V gives CDR1 SQVTM, CDR2 ANQGSEA. The CDR3 loop is CSVVLARGLRETQYF. The CDR3 DNA reads as TGCAGCGTTGTCCTTGCCAGGGGGCTCAGAGAGACCCAGTACTTC.

The gene calls are TRBV6-2 or TRBV6-3 and TRBJ1-5; D unclear. From germline, CDR1 is MNHEY and CDR2 SVGEGT. This CDR3 has 16 residues. V was shortened by 0 bases and J by 2 bases, with 11 bases between the two germline ends. This CDR3 is CASSYSTLGGNQPQHF. The CDR3, as DNA: TGTGCCAGCAGTTACTCGACCCTGGGCGGCAATCAGCCCCAGCATTTT.

The chain combines TRBV2 with TRBJ2-7, with D hard to call. TRBJ2-5 explains the end of the DNA better; the J call may be wrong. Germline values: CDR1 SNHLY, CDR2 FYNNEI. CDR3 length: 12 amino acids. In DNA form, the CDR3 reads TGTGCCAGCGTGGGTAGTTGGGAGACCCAGTACTTC. It codes for CASVGSWETQYF.

This clonotype was observed a handful of times. V and J are TRBV7-2 and TRBJ1-1; D call uncertain. Germline V gene data show CDR1 as SGHTA and CDR2 as FQGNSA. The CDR3 length is 14 residues. Trimming shortened V by 4 bases and J by 0 bases, and 9 bases separated the two germline ends. The CDR3 coding sequence is TGTGCCAGCAGCTCCCGGAGGGTGAACACTGAAGCTTTCTTT. Translating gives CASSSRRVNTEAFF.

The chain employs TRBV5-1 and TRBJ2-5, with unresolved D. TRBJ2-7 matches the DNA end more closely, so the J call is doubtful. The CDR3 is 12 amino acids. In germline, CDR1 is SGHRS, CDR2 YFSETQ. Here the CDR3 DNA reads TGCGCCAGCAGCTTCAACAGTCACGAGCAGTACTTC. It translates to CASSFNSHEQYF.

CDR3 residues: CASSPLPGGIPQETQYF. The CDR3 coding sequence is TGTGCCAGCAGCCCTCTCCCCGGCGGGATCCCTCAAGAGACCCAGTACTTC. This chain uses TRBV7-2 with TRBJ2-5, with D maybe TRBD2 (6 bases). V shed 5 bases and J shed 2 bases, with 21 bases lying between them. The CDR3 has 17 amino acids. The germline CDR1 and CDR2 sequences are SGHTA and FQGNSA.

This clonotype was picked up a small number of times. The V and J genes are TRBV14 and TRBJ2-5; D gene ambiguous. The CDR3 runs 14 residues. Germline values: CDR1 SGHDN, CDR2 FVKESK. With 0 bases removed from V and 1 base from J, the gap between germline ends came to 6 bases. Here the CDR3 DNA reads TGTGCCAGCAGCCAAGATAACAGCCAAGAGACCCAGTACTTC. Translated, it gives CASSQDNSQETQYF.

The chain links TRBV5-1 to TRBJ2-5; a weak D match, TRBD1 (8 bases). CDR3 size: 15 residues. Germline CDR1 SGHRS, CDR2 YFSETQ. V lost 0 bases and J 11 bases, leaving 20 bases between the germline ends. Here the CDR3 reads CASSLDRGGLREQYF. The CDR3 DNA sequence: TGCGCCAGCAGCTTGGACAGGGGGGGCCTTAGGGAGCAGTACTTC.

The genes are TRBV5-6 and TRBJ2-4; weak D call: TRBD2 (5 bases). Trimming removed 5 bases at V and 5 bases at J, with 11 bases between. The CDR3 totals 13 residues. The germline gives CDR1 SGHDT, CDR2 YYEEEE. For the CDR3, the DNA is TGTGCCAGCAGTTACCCCGGGGAAAACATTCAGTACTTC. Its protein product is CASSYPGENIQYF.

This chain connects TRBV12-3 or TRBV12-4 to TRBJ1-2; D gene ambiguous. The V end lost 4 bases, the J end lost 3 bases, and 12 bases lay between the germline ends. The CDR3 has 14 residues. CDR3 region: CASSSQALYYGYTF. CDR3 nucleotides: TGTGCCAGCAGTTCCCAGGCCCTATACTATGGCTACACCTTC.

V and J are TRBV4-3 and TRBJ2-3, with D possibly TRBD1 on 6 matching bases. This CDR3 is 15 amino acids long. Germline V lookup: CDR1 LGHNA, CDR2 YSLEER. V lost 0 bases and J lost 4, with 11 bases in between. The CDR3 DNA follows: TGCGCCAGCAGCCAAGATAACAGGGTCGCAGATACGCAGTATTTT. Translation gives CASSQDNRVADTQYF.

This chain uses TRBV11-2 with TRBJ2-6, with TRBD1 as a possible D gene (5 bases). This CDR3 comprises 17 residues. From germline, CDR1 is SGHAT and CDR2 FQNNGV. Trimming removed 3 bases from V and 4 bases from J, with 16 bases in between. The CDR3 DNA reads TGTGCCAGCAGCTTCCCCCGGGCAGGGCGAGGGGCCAACGTCCTGACTTTC. Its translation: CASSFPRAGRGANVLTF.

The chain combines TRBV4-1 with TRBJ1-5; D gene ambiguous. Germline V gene lookup returns CDR1 MGHRA and CDR2 YSYEKL. The CDR3 runs 16 residues. V gave up 4 bases and J gave up 2 bases, with 15 bases separating them. The DNA of the CDR3 is TGCGCCAGCAGCCTTCGGGTGCCACAAGGCAATCAGCCCCAGCATTTT. Amino acids: CASSLRVPQGNQPQHF.

This clonotype has more than one count but fewer than ten. This chain joins TRBV20-1 and TRBJ2-7; D uncertain. Trimming took off 2 bases at V and 2 bases at J, with 7 bases between the two ends. The CDR3 length is 12 residues. Germline CDR1 DFQATT, CDR2 SNEGSKA (reference sequence). The CDR3 here is CSARYYAYEQYF. CDR3 DNA: TGCAGTGCTAGATACTATGCCTACGAGCAGTACTTC.

V and J are TRBV6-2 or TRBV6-3 and TRBJ2-5; possibly TRBD1 for D (6 bases). The CDR3 covers 14 residues. Germline CDR1 is MNHEY and CDR2 is SVGEGT. Trimming removed 6 bases at V and 9 bases at J, with 20 bases between. This CDR3 is CASSYGDPPGAQYF. DNA of the CDR3: TGTGCCAGCAGCTATGGGGACCCACCAGGGGCCCAGTACTTC.

V gene TRBV5-1 combines with J gene TRBJ1-1, with D perhaps TRBD1 (6 bases). CDR3 size: 15 residues. Trimming removed 3 bases at V and 5 bases at J, with 17 bases between. Germline V gene data show CDR1 as SGHRS and CDR2 as YFSETQ. This CDR3 reads CASSSVGGLRTEAFF. CDR3 DNA sequence: TGCGCCAGCAGCTCGGTGGGGGGCTTGCGAACTGAAGCTTTCTTT.

This clonotype was seen only a few times. The gene calls are TRBV13 and TRBJ2-1, with a possible D match to TRBD2 (6 bases). This CDR3 has 16 residues. Trimming shortened V by 5 bases and J by 0 bases, and 14 bases separated the two germline ends. Germline V gene data show CDR1 as PRHDT and CDR2 as FYEKMQ (reference sequence). The CDR3 DNA follows: TGTGCCAGCAGCGGAGGGGCTTATAGCTCCTACAATGAGCAGTTCTTC. Its protein is CASSGGAYSSYNEQFF.

This clonotype was detected only a few times. The rearrangement uses TRBV20-1 and TRBJ2-5, with 11 bases matching TRBD1. The CDR3 covers 13 residues. With 6 bases clipped from V and 4 bases from J, the junction kept 4 bases outside the gene matches. The germline CDR1 and CDR2 sequences are DFQATT and SNEGSKA (reference sequence). The DNA of the CDR3 is TGCAGTGCCAGGACAGGGGGCTTAGAGACCCAGTACTTC. It is translated as CSARTGGLETQYF.

The genes are TRBV19 and TRBJ2-4; 8 nucleotides line up with TRBD2. Matching the DNA end better, TRBJ2-5 makes the J call doubtful. The V gene's germline CDR1 is LNHDA and CDR2 SQIVND (reference sequence). The CDR3 sequence is 15 residues long. The CDR3 sequence: CATTAASGGWETQYF. CDR3 sequence (DNA): TGTGCCACCACGGCAGCGAGCGGGGGCTGGGAGACCCAGTACTTC.